This TCR beta chain stems from a study of neurological immune-mediated disorders (dated by TCRdb to about 2019). Regarding the complete study: Using UMI-based sequencing, the study compared peripheral blood TCR-beta repertoires from patients with HTLV-I-associated myelopathy (HAM/TSP), patients with multiple sclerosis, and healthy controls. The roughly 110 TCR-beta libraries included longitudinal samples, technical triplicates and paired sorted CD4+ and CD8+ T-cell subsets alongside PBMC samples. Each longitudinal HAM/TSP and healthy donor was sampled at 3 time-points spaced at roughly 3-40 month intervals. The cohort comprised some 71 subjects: about 14 HAM/TSP patients, 35 or so multiple sclerosis patients and around 20 healthy controls.

To synthesize cDNA, template-switch 5'RACE was performed with a primer carrying a 10-nucleotide random unique molecular identifier so that each TCR transcript was tagged. Each sequencing run produced over 160 million TCR-beta sequences covering 15-18 subjects. Total RNA was extracted with the RNeasy kit. The KAPA Real-time Library Amplification kit was used to amplify TCR-beta VDJ regions with primers targeting the TCR constant region and the 5'RACE anchor. Sample indexes and Illumina adaptors were added in a first PCR, and a second PCR then increased library yield. After Ampure bead purification, the roughly 650 bp TCR product was size-selected on a 2% E-gel SizeSelection system. Before pooling, libraries had their quality checked on a Bioanalyzer, their concentration measured with Qubit, and their quantity determined with the Kapa Library Quantification kit. An Illumina HiSeq 2500 was used to sequence the libraries paired-end at 2 x 150 bp. To increase sequence diversity, about 25-30% phiX was spiked into each library pool. The paper's processing steps were these. Quality-filtered reads were processed with the UMI-based MiGEC pipeline, and over 85% of raw TCR sequences were removed by the MiGEC pipeline during error correction. VDJ genes were aligned to IMGT germline references, and each clonotype was defined by a unique CDR3 amino acid sequence together with V-J genes. Clonal expansion, Shannon diversity and CDR3 relatedness (CalcPairwiseDistances, ClusterSamples) were evaluated with VDJtools, and phylogenetic trees were built with CLCbio workbench. Expanded clones were defined as having at least 8 unique UMIs, based on coefficient-of-variation modelling across technical triplicates. In-frame beta chains were kept once TCRdb had trimmed the public reads at Q25 with fastp and called clones with MiXCR. Identical CDR3 proteins give one entry, which carries the most common genes and DNA. TCRdb's processing, not the authors', yielded these V and J calls. This sample gives roughly 57,000 distinct CDR3 sequences in total; approximately 8.4% of them show up just once. 1.5% to 2% of the sample belongs to the ten largest clones.

At least ten counts were recorded for this clonotype. The target of this receptor is not known. No much larger clonotype is one base removed from it; base qualities were not supplied. Taken from cysteine to phenylalanine, the CDR3 has 15 residues. The retained sequence is limited to the CDR3, 45 bases, with the frame set at the first base. The germline V gene encodes CDR1 SQVTM and CDR2 ANQGSEA. V is clipped by 7 bases and J by 3 bases, and the sequence between their germline boundaries is 18 bases long. The meaning of the sample's time point label: longitudinal time-point 3. The healthy controls were volunteers from blood banks in Maryland, USA. Unsorted PBMC libraries were generated from 2 million PBMCs stored in RNAlater at -80 °C until RNA extraction. Peripheral blood was subjected to Ficoll-Hypaque density gradient centrifugation to isolate PBMCs, which were then cryopreserved in liquid nitrogen.

What the authors observed across the whole study: Expanded clones from different subjects shared no identical CDR3 amino acid sequences, which suggests that TCR-beta repertoires were private in all groups. TCR clonal expansion was highest in HAM/TSP patients and lowest in MS patients, with MS patients falling below even healthy controls.

This receptor was obtained from a middle-aged woman in good health. Sequenced material: PBMCs. The chain is encoded by TRBV29-1 joined to TRBJ2-2; TRBD1 is a possible D gene, resting on 6 matching bases. The CDR3 region reads CSAPFGRGDTGELFF. The DNA sequence reads TGCAGCGCCCCATTCGGCAGGGGCGACACCGGGGAGCTGTTTTTT.